The entry that follows covers one T cell receptor beta chain sequence. Its antigen is unknown. TCRdb's table, derived via immunoSEQ multiplex PCR, lists solely in-frame clones and lacks some. The data hold about 84,000 clones, with 85% to 95% observed a single time. This record comes from a study of OX40 agonist ivuxolimab in advanced cancers. About the research overall: An anti-OX40 (CD134) antibody with agonistic activity, ivuxolimab, was administered to patients. Checkpoint inhibitors had been given previously to roughly 40% of patients. Overall study findings and caveats: CD8+ T cells showed, on average, more clonal expansion than CD4+ cells. CD4+ and CD8+ blood T cells expanded clonally by week 6 at 0.1 to 3.0 mg/kg.

There are 14 residues in the CDR3. Germline loops: CDR1 SGHNT, CDR2 YENEEA. V usage is TRBV11-3 and J usage is TRBJ2-5; D is undetermined. The J call may be wrong; the DNA end is better matched by TRBJ2-7. The TCR originated in an adult with an advanced solid tumor such as melanoma, head and neck, liver or kidney cancer. The material sequenced was CD4+ or CD8+ T cells sorted from blood, taken in a trial of the OX40 agonist ivuxolimab. CDR3 in amino acids: CASSLRAGGYEQYF. The CDR3 DNA reads TGTGCCAGCAGCTTAAGGGCAGGCGGCTACGAGCAGTACTTC.